This TCR beta chain was profiled in a study of T cells in Graves' hyperthyroidism and ophthalmopathy. The germline gives CDR1 SGHDN, CDR2 FVKESK. This CDR3 region has 22 residues. Trimming took 7 bases from V and 1 from J, leaving 34 bases between them. This clonotype was seen a handful of times. RNA transcripts yielded amplified TCR beta CDR3 regions. A first-round RT-PCR of the TCR CDR3 used the HTBI primer set. TCRdb passed the multiplex PCR reads through MiXCR, listing each CDR3 protein once. The sample records under 550,000 distinct CDR3 sequences, about 20% being singletons. The chain recombines TRBV14 with TRBJ2-2; weak D call: TRBD2 (5 bases). This TCR was sampled from a man aged 40-55 years with Graves' ophthalmopathy. The sequencing sample was made of blood. The DNA for the CDR3 is TGTGCCAGCAACCATATGGCCCTTGACGGGGAAACATACACCTTGAACACCGGGGAGCTGTTTTTT. Protein product: CASNHMALDGETYTLNTGELFF.